This T cell receptor (beta chain) is from a study of cytomegalovirus exposure and HLA in healthy donors (dated by TCRdb to the late 2010s). Regarding the complete study: According to an earlier analysis of 587 of the donors, about 170 million T cells yielded 117 million unique TCR beta sequences and around 280 Gb of sequence data. Roughly 300 gigabases of sequencing data and about 92 million unique TCR sequences made up an early release that covered approximately 620 HLA-typed donors. Of the roughly 390 genotyped donors, approximately 82% fell in the genetic ancestry cluster associated with self-reported Caucasian donors. The study aimed to test whether cataloging public T cell receptors could reveal signatures of past pathogen exposure. The T cell repertoires of 666 subjects were profiled by immunosequencing and related to cytomegalovirus serostatus. A separate validation cohort of more than 100 different subjects was used in addition to the roughly 700-subject first cohort. High-throughput TCR immunosequencing, statistical association of individual TCRs with disease status, and machine learning were combined to predict cytomegalovirus infection status. A later analysis re-analyzed previously published TCR beta repertoires from 550 to 700 donors and added high-resolution HLA genotyping to study TCR occurrence patterns. Rather than using new phenotypic data, the later analysis identified candidate immune exposures from TCR beta sequences and from how often those sequences occurred across donors. An earlier analysis of more than 450 of the donors used high-throughput TCR beta sequencing to judge whether each TCR beta V gene segment behaved as functional or pseudogenic. Donor age, sex, ethnicity and CMV serostatus were compiled alongside the repertoire data. A later genetic analysis used genome-wide SNP genotypes for about 65% of the 666 donors, treating that subset as a discovery cohort. Every repertoire in the discovery cohort had been generated on one and the same sequencing platform. HLA typing included class I and class II loci at four-digit resolution. Typing coverage varied by locus: 629-630 donors for A, B, C, DRB1 and DQB1; roughly 500 for DQA1; over 600 for DPA1; 450 to 480 for DPB1. Because of strong linkage in the cohort, a handful of DR-DQ haplotypes were treated as single units for association and clustering. Across roughly 420 genotyped donors of the cohort, an average of 235,054 unique TCR beta nucleotide sequences per donor were sequenced, and roughly 20% of those sequences were non-productive.

The cohort was made up of 666 healthy bone marrow donors. At the time of sampling, every cohort member was nominally healthy, though immune exposures that went unrecorded were likely present. The donor was CMV seronegative and belonged to the group of approximately 320 seronegative cohort members. Each donor provided a peripheral blood sample, and peripheral blood mononuclear cells were used for TCR beta sequencing. Genomic DNA extraction from the blood cell samples was performed with the Qiagen DNeasy Blood Extraction Kit. As concerns this clone: What antigen it recognizes has not been identified.

V ends up 0 bases short and J 6 bases short, with an unmatched junction base count of 7. For CDR1 and CDR2, the germline V gene lists MNHEY and SVGAGI. The CDR3 contains 16 residues, cysteine and phenylalanine counted. Only CDR3 DNA remains: 48 bases, in frame from the first base. Receptor amplification or capture employed the immunoSEQ multiplex PCR assay. For the multiplex PCR, a mixture combining 60 forward primers for TCR Vbeta segments and 13 reverse primers for TCR Jbeta segments was used. The CDR3 region of rearranged TCR beta genes was amplified from genomic DNA by a multiplex PCR assay. Amplified TCR beta libraries were sequenced as 87-base-pair reads on the Illumina HiSeq System. In the source study's methods: A later analysis tallied approximately 87 million unique TCR beta chains across the 640 or so repertoires, and approximately 12 million of those chains were shared by two or more donors. To remove PCR and sequencing errors, raw reads were error-corrected and collapsed into unique sequences using a nearest-neighbor algorithm that merged closely related sequences. CDR3 sequences were aligned to IMGT reference sequences to assign V, D and J gene segments. Each retained sequence needed at least a six-nucleotide match to both a V gene segment and a J gene segment. Rearrangements were called productive when the CDR3 lacked stop codons and stayed in frame with V and J; all others were non-productive. CDR3 was defined by IMGT convention, running from the second conserved V-encoded cysteine to the conserved J-encoded phenylalanine. Sequences without an unambiguous match to a single V gene segment were excluded from the earlier analysis of a few hundred of the donors. An earlier analysis of 500 to 600 of the donors classified V segments as functional when productive rearrangements were above 56.7% and as segregating when the standard deviation between donors was above 5%. To diagnose cytomegalovirus status from the catalog of TCR beta chain sequences, a statistical classification framework was built. In a later analysis, V and J genes were assigned by comparing TCR nucleotide sequences against IMGT/GENE-DB human TR gene sequences. The TCRdist pipeline was used in a later analysis to assign CDR3 sequences and most-parsimonious VDJ recombination scenarios. In a later analysis, each TCR beta chain was defined by its CDR3 amino acid sequence together with its V-gene family, and reads without a unique V-gene family were excluded. As a way to deal with suspected cross-contamination and a sequencing artifact, a later analysis dropped approximately 590 nucleotide sequences that were highly shared and had low generation probability. In a later analysis, a clonal expansion index for each public chain was calculated from normalized within-repertoire ranks of inferred template counts. Generation probabilities in a later analysis came from a VDJ recombination model fitted to out-of-frame rearrangements, and those results were checked against IGoR. A later analysis scored TCR-TCR, TCR-HLA and TCR-CMV co-occurrence with hypergeometric tests, applying a repertoire-size bias correction to TCR pairs. False discovery rates were estimated in a later analysis by permuting HLA or CMV assignments 20 times. In a later analysis, co-occurring TCRs were grouped using DBSCAN, with TCRdist sequence similarity added in when clustering inside HLA-allele-positive subsets. For co-occurrence clustering, repertoires with fewer than 30,000 or more than 120,000 public chains were excluded, along with five or six repertoires with anomalous nucleotide sharing. The table comes from immuneACCESS by way of TCRdb, which keeps in-frame sequences with V and J called. Part of the clones is missing from these tables; in studies checked, under half for an unresolved V gene and the rest for unknown reasons. V, J and clone size are taken as reported in that table, and D and trimming were inferred from the DNA itself. The table for this sample shows fewer than 100,000 clones. Around 0.6% of the sample lies in the top ten.

The full study reports these points: A total of 150 or so TCR beta chains were listed by the study as associated with cytomegalovirus. In an earlier analysis of approximately 590 of the donors, most TCR beta V segments appeared in productive rearrangements about 87% or about 30% of the time, broadly matching IMGT annotations. The 87-base-pair reads could not distinguish some IMGT-functional V segments, including TRBV6-2 and TRBV6-3, so those segments were excluded. A later analysis reported that several top co-occurrence clusters appeared linked to parvovirus B19, influenza, CMV and Epstein-Barr virus. Sequencing depth was assumed to be roughly uniform across donors in the presence/absence analyses, though that assumption may not hold. According to a later analysis, most CMV-associated TCR beta chains appeared to be HLA-restricted, and the HLA associations seemed to be driven largely by CMV exposure. The classifier was reported to diagnose cytomegalovirus status with high specificity and sensitivity in both the original and validation cohorts. The sequencing pipeline was judged likely to have produced a cluster of highly shared sequence variants as a technical artifact. Compared with equally common non-associated chains, HLA-associated TCR beta chains in a later analysis were more clonally expanded and had lower generation probabilities. In a later analysis, 16,951 TCR beta sequences were associated with specific HLA alleles at a false discovery rate of 0.05. Because counts were too low, some 17 rarely observed V segments, including chromosome 9 orphons, were left out of the earlier analysis of some 600 of the donors. The cohort was sequenced for TCR beta chains only, and without alpha or paired-chain data the features that could be detected were limited. Across donors, most TCR sequences were observed very rarely, whereas some public TCRs were present in many individuals. In a later analysis, the rate of TCR association differed among HLA loci, with DRB1 alleles having the most associated TCRs and HLA-C alleles having the fewest. Compared with the roughly 720-donor mean, donors in an Asian-associated ancestry cluster had fewer N-insertions in productive TCRs, according to a later genetic analysis. Strong co-occurrence of HLA alleles, especially DR and DQ, made assigning TCR associations to individual alleles difficult. A further reported finding was that TCR beta sequences accurately predicted the HLA-A and HLA-B alleles for most subjects in the first cohort. Because HLA typing was missing for some donors at each locus, association tests included only the typed subset. The authors suggested that the approach could potentially be generalized to other disease states and immunological phenotypes. CMV serostatus was the only immune exposure information available for the cohort. Correlated functional status among segregating V segments might be attributable to linkage disequilibrium, but an unknown experimental factor could not be ruled out. V-gene and J-gene trimming of TCR beta chains was associated with a missense DCLRE1C variant in a later genetic analysis, and the association was replicated in an independent cohort. A few of the identified cytomegalovirus-associated TCR beta chains were confirmed in vitro to be specific for cytomegalovirus antigens.

Recombination linked TRBV6-5 to TRBJ1-4, with 7 central nucleotides matching TRBD1. The sequencing sample was made of PBMCs. The sequence was collected from a man aged 50 to 60 in good health and CMV-seronegative. The DNA sequence is given as TGTGCCAGCAGTTACTCGAAGGGGGCTTCGGATGAAAAACTGTTTTTT. This is translated as CASSYSKGASDEKLFF.